What follows describes a single T cell receptor beta chain. As yet, its antigen is unknown. MiXCR, run by TCRdb on the 5' RACE reads, gives a single entry per CDR3 protein. This sample has around 600,000 distinct CDR3 sequences, with 10% to 15% found just once. These data come from a study of T cells after yellow fever vaccination. Study at large: It was SMART-Seq v4 Ultra Low Input that prepared the fractions with low cell numbers.

From germline, CDR1 is SGHDN and CDR2 FVKESK. The V end was cut by 2 bases, the J end by 6 bases, with 10 bases between. The length of the CDR3 is 14 residues. Study-wide points: Weaker in magnitude, the secondary response showed a faster peak on day 5 versus 15. A limited proportion of clonotypes was detected within both the CD4 and CD8 compartments. Once the booster was given, most primary-vaccination clones reappeared, at around 95% for CD4 and over 70% for CD8.

The source was PBMCs, collected on the day of the yellow fever booster vaccination. V gene TRBV14 combines with J gene TRBJ2-2; D not resolved. The origin of this receptor is a man aged 25-45 years who received the YFV17D yellow fever vaccine. The CDR3 here is CASSQSSPPGELFF. The CDR3 DNA sequence: TGTGCCAGCAGCCAAAGTTCGCCTCCCGGGGAGCTGTTTTTT.